This T cell receptor beta chain was recorded in a study of response to subunit inactivated influenza vaccine. The V segment lost 5 bases and the J segment 5 bases; nucleotides outside the gene matches: 9. The CDR3 consists of 16 residues. Germline CDR1 and CDR2: SGHRS and YFSETQ. In TCRdb, the RT-PCR reads were re-called with MiXCR into one record per CDR3 protein. The data hold around 570,000 distinct CDR3 sequences, with approximately 10% observed a single time. These data are also associated with another study on T cells expressing NK-cell markers. As reported in that work: TCR beta libraries carry UMIs added by 5'RACE template switching. Six donors carried dominant NKG2C+ clonotypes that made up about 1.0-7.5% of their CD8+ T cells. The CD3+CD56-NKG2C+ fraction of several donors was likewise dominated by these clonotypes.

This clonotype was obtained from a man aged 50 to 59 who received an inactivated influenza vaccine. The V call is TRBV5-1, the J call TRBJ2-7; the match to TRBD2 covers 14 bases. The source material was PBMCs from blood, sampled on the day of vaccination. The CDR3 sequence is CASSAGSGLAGDEQYF. CDR3 in DNA: TGCGCCAGCAGTGCAGGATCGGGACTAGCGGGAGACGAGCAGTACTTC. Together with reference TRBV5-1 and TRBJ2-7, the CDR3 gives the full variable domain: KAGVTQTPRYLIKTRGQQVTLSCSPISGHRSVSWYQQTPGQGLQFLFEYFSETQRNKGNFPGRFSGRQFSNSRSEMNVSTLELGDSALYLCASSAGSGLAGDEQYFGPGTRLTVT.